These 21 T cell receptor beta chains were sequenced from one sample in a study of blood T cell repertoires in COVID-19. Sequencing was performed with immunoSEQ multiplex PCR; in TCRdb, only in-frame clones are kept and a portion is missing. The sample has around 120,000 clones, around 80% seen once; the top ten hold about 4%. Sequencing input: peripheral blood. The receptors originated from a woman aged 80 or older with acute or convalescent COVID-19.

The chain employs TRBV5-1 and TRBJ1-2; 7 bases agree with TRBD1. The CDR3 length is 12 residues. Germline values: CDR1 SGHRS, CDR2 YFSETQ. The V gene end was trimmed by 4 bases and the J gene end by 8 bases; junction bases not matched to a gene: 5. The CDR3 loop is CASSETGNGYTF. In DNA, the CDR3 is TGCGCCAGCAGCGAGACAGGGAACGGCTACACCTTC.

This clone has just a few counts. The gene calls are TRBV4-1 and TRBJ1-6, with 9 bases aligning to TRBD1. This CDR3 has 16 residues. Germline V lookup: CDR1 MGHRA, CDR2 YSYEKL. The ends lost 4 bases at V and 10 bases at J; junction bases unmatched: 11. The CDR3 DNA follows: TGCGCCAGCAGCCTCGGCGCCGGGACAGGGATATCACCCCTCCACTTT. Its protein is CASSLGAGTGISPLHF.

J is TRBJ2-5 and V is TRBV7-2; D possibly corresponds to TRBD1 (6 bases). V lost 3 bases to trimming and J lost 5 bases, with 16 bases between them. Looked up from germline, CDR1 is SGHTA and CDR2 is FQGNSA. The CDR3 is made up of 15 amino acids. As DNA, the CDR3 is TGTGCCAGCAGCTTCACAGGGATTACTGGGGAGACCCAGTACTTC. Its protein is CASSFTGITGETQYF.

The chain couples TRBV6-5 to TRBJ2-1; the match to TRBD2 covers 12 bases. This CDR3 contains 14 residues. Unmatched junction bases numbered 5, after V lost 6 bases and J lost 8 bases. Germline-derived CDR1 and CDR2 are MNHEY and SVGAGI. The CDR3 DNA follows: TGTGCCAGCAGCAGACTAGCGGGAGTCTATGAGCAGTTCTTC. It codes for CASSRLAGVYEQFF.

This clone was observed a handful of times. This chain connects TRBV19 to TRBJ1-2, with D hard to call. Germline V gene lookup returns CDR1 LNHDA and CDR2 SQIVND (reference sequence). The CDR3 spans 15 residues. V dropped 5 bases and J dropped 5 bases, with 18 bases sitting between them. The CDR3 reads CASSVQVTPTYGYTF. The CDR3 DNA sequence: TGTGCCAGTAGTGTTCAGGTTACCCCCACTTATGGCTACACCTTC.

The chain combines TRBV11-1 with TRBJ2-3; D not resolved. CDR1 is SGHAT and CDR2 is FQDESV in the germline V gene (reference sequence). Trimming removed 1 base at V and 2 bases at J, with 13 bases between. This CDR3 has 16 residues. The CDR3 here is CASSLGKARNTDTQYF. CDR3 bases: TGTGCCAGCAGCTTAGGAAAGGCCAGGAACACAGATACGCAGTATTTT.

The V gene is TRBV5-1, the J gene TRBJ2-2; 7 nucleotides match TRBD1. This CDR3 spans 14 amino acids. After removal of 6 bases from V and 1 base from J, the junction contained 3 bases not matched to a gene. Per germline, CDR1 SGHRS and CDR2 YFSETQ. CDR3: CASTRQGNTGELFF. For the CDR3, the DNA is TGCGCCAGCACCCGACAGGGGAACACCGGGGAGCTGTTTTTT.

The chain combines TRBV12-3 or TRBV12-4 with TRBJ2-1, with D hard to call. Between the trimmed V and J ends, which lost 6 bases and 6 bases, there was a span of 9 bases. The CDR3 length is 12 residues. The CDR3 spells CASSRGSNEQFF. The DNA of the CDR3 is TGTGCCAGCAGCCGTGGTAGCAATGAGCAGTTCTTC.

This rearrangement joins TRBV6-1 to TRBJ1-2; D is undetermined. V shed 0 bases and J shed 5 bases, with 10 bases lying between them. Germline-derived CDR1 and CDR2 are MNHNS and SASEGT. The CDR3 spans 14 residues. The CDR3 sequence is CASSEATAVYGYTF. For the CDR3, the DNA is TGTGCCAGCAGTGAAGCAACAGCAGTATATGGCTACACCTTC.

The chain is built from TRBV7-8 and TRBJ2-7; TRBD2 agrees at 11 bases. Trimming took 5 bases from V and 1 from J; bases not matched to a gene: 4. This CDR3 comprises 15 residues. Germline V gives CDR1 SGHVS, CDR2 FQNEAQ. CDR3 sequence: CASSASGGSSYEQYF. CDR3 nucleotide sequence: TGTGCCAGCAGCGCTAGCGGGGGGTCATCCTACGAGCAGTACTTC.

The chain is built from TRBV5-1 and TRBJ2-5, with 9 positions matching TRBD2. V lost 1 base and J lost 2; bases outside the gene matches: 3. CDR1 is SGHRS and CDR2 is YFSETQ in the germline V gene. The CDR3 is 15 amino acids. CDR3 bases: TGCGCCAGCAGCTTGTTAGCGGGGGTACAAGAGACCCAGTACTTC. Its protein is CASSLLAGVQETQYF.

The chain uses TRBV29-1 and TRBJ1-4; D is ambiguous. There are 13 residues in the CDR3. CDR1 is SQVTM, CDR2 ANQGSEA, per germline. Trimming pared 7 bases from V and 7 bases from J, leaving 16 bases between. The CDR3 DNA is TGCAGCGCCGGACCGGCGAGCGGTGAAAAACTGTTTTTT. It codes for CSAGPASGEKLFF.

The rearrangement uses TRBV9 and TRBJ2-1; TRBD2 is a possible D gene (5 bases). The germline gives CDR1 SGDLS, CDR2 YYNGEE. The V end lost 0 bases, the J end lost 7 bases, and 11 bases lay between the germline ends. The CDR3 sequence is 14 residues long. The CDR3 nucleotides read TGTGCCAGCAGCGTAGTGTCTGAGGGAAATGAGCAGTTCTTC. Protein product: CASSVVSEGNEQFF.

This sequence joins TRBV5-1 and TRBJ2-7; weak D call: TRBD2 (5 bases). CDR3 length: 15 residues. The V end lost 1 base, the J end lost 0 bases, and 11 bases lay between the germline ends. Germline CDR1 reads SGHRS; CDR2 reads YFSETQ. The CDR3 loop is CASSLISANSYEQYF. CDR3 DNA sequence: TGCGCCAGCAGCTTGATTAGCGCCAACTCCTACGAGCAGTACTTC. Using reference TRBV5-1 and TRBJ2-7 for the parts outside the CDR3, the full variable domain is KAGVTQTPRYLIKTRGQQVTLSCSPISGHRSVSWYQQTPGQGLQFLFEYFSETQRNKGNFPGRFSGRQFSNSRSEMNVSTLELGDSALYLCASSLISANSYEQYFGPGTRLTVT.

This clone came up once. This chain links TRBV19 with TRBJ1-1; 9 bases agree with TRBD1. V shed 9 bases, J shed 2 bases, and the junction held 13 bases outside the gene matches. CDR1 is LNHDA, CDR2 SQIVND, per germline (reference sequence). This CDR3 is built from 16 residues. CDR3 residues: CASSNRGLPSNTEAFF. The CDR3 DNA reads as TGTGCCAGCTCAAACAGGGGGCTTCCCTCAAACACTGAAGCTTTCTTT.

This clone has a handful of counts. The chain carries TRBV2 and TRBJ2-7, with 8 bases that match TRBD1. With V trimmed by 3 bases and J by 2 bases, 3 bases remained unmatched. This CDR3 has 14 residues. Germline lookup yields CDR1 SNHLY and CDR2 FYNNEI. CDR3 in DNA: TGTGCCAGCAGTGACCAGGGGGCCACCTACGAGCAGTACTTC. Protein product: CASSDQGATYEQYF.

The chain joins TRBV4-3 to TRBJ1-2, with D unresolved. V lost 1 base and J lost 7, with 16 bases in between. Germline lookup yields CDR1 LGHNA and CDR2 YSLEER. The CDR3 totals 15 residues. CDR3 DNA: TGCGCCAGCAGCCAAGGGTGGCCAGTTCGCGGTGGCTACACCTTC. Translated, it gives CASSQGWPVRGGYTF.

The chain uses TRBV5-1 and TRBJ1-4; D is uncertain. CDR3 length equals 15 residues. V shed 6 bases and J shed 0 bases, with 12 bases lying between them. Germline-derived CDR1 and CDR2 are SGHRS and YFSETQ. The CDR3 sequence is CASKSGSTTNEKLFF. Written as DNA, the CDR3 is TGCGCCAGCAAAAGTGGTTCTACAACTAATGAAAAACTGTTTTTT.

V is TRBV4-3 and J is TRBJ1-2; the match to TRBD1 covers 7 bases. V shed 1 base, J shed 2 bases, and the junction held 4 bases outside the gene matches. Germline CDR1 reads LGHNA; CDR2 reads YSLEER. The CDR3 contains 15 residues. The CDR3 DNA reads TGCGCCAGCAGCCAAGTTGCGGGACAGAACTATGGCTACACCTTC. It translates to CASSQVAGQNYGYTF.

The chain uses TRBV19 and TRBJ1-5; D is perhaps TRBD1 (6 bases). Germline V gives CDR1 LNHDA, CDR2 SQIVND (reference sequence). The CDR3 is 14 amino acids. V was clipped by 5 bases and J by 11 bases, with 19 bases between them. The CDR3: CASSPAGDWNAQHF. The CDR3 DNA is TGTGCCAGTAGTCCAGCAGGGGATTGGAATGCCCAGCATTTT.

This chain uses TRBV3-1 (or the pseudogene TRBV3-2) with TRBJ2-7; D perhaps matches TRBD1 (6 bases). Trimming took 4 bases from V and 6 from J, leaving 16 bases between them. The CDR3 has 14 residues. The germline CDR1 and CDR2 sequences are LGHDT and YNNKEL (reference sequence). The CDR3 DNA follows: TGTGCCAGCAGCCTACAGGACCGAGGGGGCGAGCAGTACTTC. Translation gives CASSLQDRGGEQYF.